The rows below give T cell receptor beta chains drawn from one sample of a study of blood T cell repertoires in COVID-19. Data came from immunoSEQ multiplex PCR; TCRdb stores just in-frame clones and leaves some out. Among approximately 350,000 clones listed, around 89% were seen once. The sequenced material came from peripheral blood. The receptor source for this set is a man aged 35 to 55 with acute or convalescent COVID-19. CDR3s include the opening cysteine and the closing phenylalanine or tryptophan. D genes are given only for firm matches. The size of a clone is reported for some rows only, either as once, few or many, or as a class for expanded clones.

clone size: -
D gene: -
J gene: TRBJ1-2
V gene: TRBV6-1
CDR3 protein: CASSEASQPDSF
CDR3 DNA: TGTGCCAGCAGTGAAGCTAGCCAGCCTGACTCCTTC

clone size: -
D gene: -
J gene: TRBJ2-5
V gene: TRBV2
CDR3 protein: CARQGLRQGVSSQETQYF
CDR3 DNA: TGTGCCCGCCAAGGTCTTCGGCAGGGCGTAAGCTCGCAAGAGACCCAGTACTTC

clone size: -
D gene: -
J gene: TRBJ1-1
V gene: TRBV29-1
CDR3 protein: CSVASGTEAFF
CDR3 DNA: TGCAGCGTTGCGTCGGGAACTGAAGCTTTCTTT

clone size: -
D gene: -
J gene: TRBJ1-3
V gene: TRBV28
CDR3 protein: CASSFWRRSSGNTIYF
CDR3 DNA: TGTGCCAGCAGTTTTTGGAGACGGTCCTCTGGAAACACCATATATTTT

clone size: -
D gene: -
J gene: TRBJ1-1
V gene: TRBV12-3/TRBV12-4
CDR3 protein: CASGTGIDTEAFF
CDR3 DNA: TGTGCCAGCGGTACGGGTATCGACACTGAAGCTTTCTTT

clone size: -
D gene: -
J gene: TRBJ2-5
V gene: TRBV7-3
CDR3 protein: CASSLDSHQETQYF
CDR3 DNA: TGTGCCAGCAGCTTAGACAGCCACCAAGAGACCCAGTACTTC

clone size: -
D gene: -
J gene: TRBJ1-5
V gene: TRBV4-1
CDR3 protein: CASSQGIEVYSNQPQHF
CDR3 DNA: TGCGCCAGCAGCCAAGGGATTGAGGTTTATAGCAATCAGCCCCAGCATTTT

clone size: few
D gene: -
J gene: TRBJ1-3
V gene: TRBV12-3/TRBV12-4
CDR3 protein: CASSLSGNTIYF
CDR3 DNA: TGTGCCAGCAGCCTCTCTGGAAACACCATATATTTT

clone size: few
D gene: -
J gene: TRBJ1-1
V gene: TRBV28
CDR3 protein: CASSSLEWQGERTFF
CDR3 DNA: TGTGCCAGCAGTTCCCTTGAGTGGCAGGGCGAAAGGACTTTCTTT

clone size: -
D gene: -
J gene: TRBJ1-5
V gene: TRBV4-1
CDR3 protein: CASSQAQNQPQHF
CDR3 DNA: TGCGCCAGCAGCCAAGCTCAGAATCAGCCCCAGCATTTT

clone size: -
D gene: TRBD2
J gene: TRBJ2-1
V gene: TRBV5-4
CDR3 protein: CASRGGLGNEQFF
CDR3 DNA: TGTGCCAGCAGGGGGGGGTTGGGCAATGAGCAGTTCTTC

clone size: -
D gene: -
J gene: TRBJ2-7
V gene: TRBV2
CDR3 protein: CASIGDHYEQYF
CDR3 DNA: TGTGCCAGCATCGGGGATCACTACGAGCAGTACTTC

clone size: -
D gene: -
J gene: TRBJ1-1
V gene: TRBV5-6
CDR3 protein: CASSLYGPGMKTEAFF
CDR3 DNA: TGTGCCAGCAGCTTGTATGGGCCAGGGATGAAAACTGAAGCTTTCTTT

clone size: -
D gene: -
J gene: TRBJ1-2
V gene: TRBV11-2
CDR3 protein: CASSSFGGSAPLYGYTF
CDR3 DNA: TGTGCCAGCAGCTCCTTTGGAGGGTCCGCGCCCCTCTATGGCTACACCTTC

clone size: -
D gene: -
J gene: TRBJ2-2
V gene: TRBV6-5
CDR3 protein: CASGGARAGELFF
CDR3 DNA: TGTGCCAGTGGGGGGGCCCGGGCCGGGGAGCTGTTTTTT

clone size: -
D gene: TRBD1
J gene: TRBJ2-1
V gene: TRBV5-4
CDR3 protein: CASSQGQFSSYNEQFF
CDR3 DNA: TGTGCCAGCAGCCAGGGACAGTTTAGCTCCTACAATGAGCAGTTCTTC

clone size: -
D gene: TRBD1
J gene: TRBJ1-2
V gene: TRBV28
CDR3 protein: CASSPMGQVYGYTF
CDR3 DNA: TGTGCCAGCAGTCCAATGGGACAGGTCTATGGCTACACCTTC

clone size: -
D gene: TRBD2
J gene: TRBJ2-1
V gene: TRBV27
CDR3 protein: CASSTQTSGGPNEQFF
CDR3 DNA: TGTGCCAGCAGTACGCAAACTAGCGGGGGGCCCAATGAGCAGTTCTTC

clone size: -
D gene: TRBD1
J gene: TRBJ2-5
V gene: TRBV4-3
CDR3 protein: CASSQDWFRGTGLGRETQYF
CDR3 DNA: TGCGCCAGCAGCCAAGATTGGTTCAGGGGGACAGGTCTCGGGCGTGAGACCCAGTACTTC

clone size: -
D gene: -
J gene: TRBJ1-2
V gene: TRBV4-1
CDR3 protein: CASSQSQADFYGYTF
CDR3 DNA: TGCGCCAGCAGCCAATCACAGGCGGATTTCTATGGCTACACCTTC

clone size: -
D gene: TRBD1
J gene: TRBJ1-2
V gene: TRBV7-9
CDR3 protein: CASSLTTGVRYGYTF
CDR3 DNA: TGTGCCAGCAGCTTAACGACAGGGGTTCGCTATGGCTACACCTTC

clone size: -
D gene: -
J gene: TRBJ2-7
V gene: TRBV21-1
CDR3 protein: CASTLGLAREQYF
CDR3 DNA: TGTGCCAGCACCCTCGGGCTAGCTCGGGAGCAGTACTTC

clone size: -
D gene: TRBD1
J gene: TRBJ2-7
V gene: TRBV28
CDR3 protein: CASSFFSGTGTYEQYF
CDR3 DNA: TGTGCCAGCAGTTTCTTTTCCGGGACAGGGACCTACGAGCAGTACTTC

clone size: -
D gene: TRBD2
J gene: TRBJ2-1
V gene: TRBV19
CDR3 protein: CASRIRLAGGSYNEQFF
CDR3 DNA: TGTGCCAGTAGAATCCGACTAGCGGGAGGCTCCTACAATGAGCAGTTCTTC

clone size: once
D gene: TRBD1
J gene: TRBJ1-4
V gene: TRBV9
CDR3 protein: CASSDNRGLFF
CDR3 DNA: TGTGCCAGCAGTGATAACAGGGGACTGTTTTTT

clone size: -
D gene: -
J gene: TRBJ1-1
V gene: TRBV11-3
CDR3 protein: CASSSGVVRTTEAFF
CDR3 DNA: TGTGCCAGCAGCTCGGGGGTAGTTCGGACCACTGAAGCTTTCTTT

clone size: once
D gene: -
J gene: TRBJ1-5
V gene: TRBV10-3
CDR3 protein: CAISSSSGSNQPQHF
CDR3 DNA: TGTGCCATCAGTTCATCATCGGGGAGCAATCAGCCCCAGCATTTT

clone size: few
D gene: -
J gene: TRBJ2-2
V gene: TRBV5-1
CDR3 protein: CASSRRPGQNTGELFF
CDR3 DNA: TGCGCCAGCAGCAGGCGCCCGGGACAAAACACCGGGGAGCTGTTTTTT

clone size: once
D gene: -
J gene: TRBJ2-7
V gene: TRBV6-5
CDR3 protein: CASRGHTDTYEQYF
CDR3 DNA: TGTGCCAGCAGGGGACACACCGACACCTACGAGCAGTACTTC

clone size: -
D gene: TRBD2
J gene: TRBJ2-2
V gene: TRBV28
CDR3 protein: CASSPGLAVSGELFF
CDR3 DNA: TGTGCCAGCAGTCCCGGACTAGCGGTATCCGGGGAGCTGTTTTTT

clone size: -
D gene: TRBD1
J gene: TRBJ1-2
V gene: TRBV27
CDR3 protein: CASSLNQGAQDGYTF
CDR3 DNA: TGTGCCAGCAGTTTAAATCAGGGGGCGCAGGATGGCTACACCTTC

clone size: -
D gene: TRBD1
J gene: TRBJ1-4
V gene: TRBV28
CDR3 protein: CASSHSLPRDSMIQNEKLFF
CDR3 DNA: TGTGCCAGCAGTCACAGCCTCCCCCGGGACAGTATGATTCAGAATGAAAAACTGTTTTTT